One and the same sample provided the 13 T cell receptor beta chains below, sequenced in a study of control samples from healthy donors and cancer patients. Sequencing was performed with immunoSEQ multiplex PCR; in TCRdb, only in-frame clones are kept and a portion is missing. The sample lists roughly 100,000 clones; under 90% were seen once. Sequenced material: blood. The source of these receptors is a woman in her fifties or sixties in good health.

The chain carries TRBV4-1 and TRBJ1-1; D remains unclear. V was trimmed by 0 bases and J by 1 base, leaving 9 bases between them. The CDR3 spans 15 residues. Germline V gives CDR1 MGHRA, CDR2 YSYEKL. The CDR3 bases are TGCGCCAGCAGCCAAGATCTTTCGGGGAACACTGAAGCTTTCTTT. The encoded protein is CASSQDLSGNTEAFF.

The V call is TRBV11-3, the J call TRBJ2-4; TRBD2 aligns across 7 bases. V lost 8 bases, J lost 9 bases, and 16 bases stayed unmatched. Germline V gene lookup returns CDR1 SGHNT and CDR2 YENEEA. This CDR3 has 15 amino acids. CDR3 sequence: CASGVGGGPHAIQYF. The CDR3 nucleotides read TGTGCCAGCGGCGTGGGGGGAGGGCCCCATGCCATTCAGTACTTC.

This chain joins TRBV18 and TRBJ1-4; no reliable D call. The CDR3 extends over 15 amino acids. V dropped 1 base and J dropped 2 bases, with 8 bases sitting between them. Germline assignment: CDR1 KGHSH and CDR2 LQKENI. The CDR3 protein is CASSPQGGTNEKLFF. CDR3 sequence (DNA): TGTGCCAGCTCACCACAGGGAGGCACTAATGAAAAACTGTTTTTT.

This chain connects TRBV28 to TRBJ2-5; 9 nucleotides line up with TRBD1. Germline values: CDR1 MDHEN, CDR2 SYDVKM. V gave up 4 bases and J gave up 4 bases; unmatched junction bases: 10. CDR3 length: 16 amino acids. The CDR3 loop is CASSSAGDREGETQYF. DNA for the CDR3: TGTGCCAGCAGTTCGGCCGGGGACAGGGAAGGAGAGACCCAGTACTTC. Combining the CDR3 with reference TRBV28 and TRBJ2-5 gives the whole variable domain DVKVTQSSRYLVKRTGEKVFLECVQDMDHENMFWYRQDPGLGLRLIYFSYDVKMKEKGDIPEGYSVSREKKERFSLILESASTNQTSMYLCASSSAGDREGETQYFGPGTRLLVL.

This chain uses TRBV7-2 with TRBJ2-7; D call uncertain. Between the trimmed V and J ends, which lost 5 bases and 0 bases, there was a span of 14 bases. This CDR3 has 15 residues. Germline CDR1 and CDR2: SGHTA and FQGNSA. The CDR3 DNA follows: TGTGCCAGCAGCCCTGACCACTCGGGCTCCTACGAGCAGTACTTC. It codes for CASSPDHSGSYEQYF.

The J gene is TRBJ2-1, the V gene TRBV4-1; 7 bases line up with TRBD1. V shed 0 bases and J 2 bases; nucleotides not matched to a gene: 1. Germline V gives CDR1 MGHRA, CDR2 YSYEKL. This CDR3 is 15 amino acids long. In DNA, the CDR3 is TGCGCCAGCAGCCAAGATGGGACAGCCTACAATGAGCAGTTCTTC. It translates to CASSQDGTAYNEQFF.

The chain carries TRBV7-2 and TRBJ2-7; TRBD2 matches at 9 bases. This CDR3 region has 16 residues. J was trimmed by 2 bases and V by 3 bases; bases with no gene match: 8. From germline, CDR1 is SGHTA and CDR2 FQGNSA. The CDR3: CASSLGASGTPYEQYF. Here the CDR3 DNA reads TGTGCCAGCAGCTTGGGAGCTAGCGGGACTCCCTACGAGCAGTACTTC.

The genes are TRBV7-3 and TRBJ2-3, with D tentatively TRBD1 (6 bases). The germline gives CDR1 SGHTA, CDR2 FQGTGA. This CDR3 comprises 17 residues. V lost 4 bases, J lost 4 bases, and 21 bases lay in between. CDR3 nucleotides: TGTGCCAGCAGCTCCGGGGAGAGGGGGTTAGGTCCAGATACGCAGTATTTT. Translation: CASSSGERGLGPDTQYF.

J is TRBJ1-6 and V is TRBV5-1; a weak D match, TRBD1 (6 bases). Looked up from germline, CDR1 is SGHRS and CDR2 is YFSETQ. The CDR3 totals 13 residues. Between the trimmed V and J ends, which lost 2 bases and 9 bases, there was a span of 9 bases. DNA of the CDR3: TGCGCCAGCAGCTTACAGGGTGGTTCACCCCTCCACTTT. This encodes CASSLQGGSPLHF.

A single count supports this clone. The chain has TRBV28 and TRBJ1-6; D not certain. Germline V gene data show CDR1 as MDHEN and CDR2 as SYDVKM. The V and J ends lost 11 bases and 3 bases respectively, with 11 bases between them. This CDR3 comprises 13 residues. The DNA of the CDR3 is TGTGCCGCAACCCCCAGCTATAATTCACCCCTCCACTTT. Amino acids: CAATPSYNSPLHF. The entire variable domain, with the rest obtained from reference TRBV28 and TRBJ1-6, is as follows: DVKVTQSSRYLVKRTGEKVFLECVQDMDHENMFWYRQDPGLGLRLIYFSYDVKMKEKGDIPEGYSVSREKKERFSLILESASTNQTSMYLCAATPSYNSPLHFGNGTRLTVT.

J is TRBJ1-4 and V is TRBV5-1, with D possibly being TRBD1 (6 bases). The CDR3 is 15 amino acids. Looked up from germline, CDR1 is SGHRS and CDR2 is YFSETQ. The V end was cut by 0 bases, the J end by 6 bases, with 12 bases between. This chain's CDR3 is CASSLAGARDEKLFF. The CDR3 coding sequence is TGCGCCAGCAGCTTGGCGGGGGCGCGGGATGAAAAACTGTTTTTT.

This sequence joins TRBV6-5 and TRBJ2-7; 9 bases align to TRBD1. The germline gives CDR1 MNHEY, CDR2 SVGAGI. The CDR3 is 14 residues long. With 6 bases clipped from V and 4 bases from J, the junction kept 7 bases outside the gene matches. The CDR3 spells CASRSGTGWYEQYF. The CDR3 coding sequence is TGTGCCAGCAGGTCCGGGACAGGGTGGTACGAGCAGTACTTC.

This clone was picked up one time. The J gene is TRBJ1-4, the V gene TRBV27; D may be TRBD1 (5 bases). The V gene's germline CDR1 is MNHEY and CDR2 SMNVEV (reference sequence). Trimming shortened V by 5 bases and J by 8 bases, and 18 bases separated the two germline ends. This CDR3 comprises 15 residues. The CDR3 bases are TGTGCCAGCAGTCCCCCGGGGGTGAAGGGGGAAAAACTGTTTTTT. Translating gives CASSPPGVKGEKLFF.